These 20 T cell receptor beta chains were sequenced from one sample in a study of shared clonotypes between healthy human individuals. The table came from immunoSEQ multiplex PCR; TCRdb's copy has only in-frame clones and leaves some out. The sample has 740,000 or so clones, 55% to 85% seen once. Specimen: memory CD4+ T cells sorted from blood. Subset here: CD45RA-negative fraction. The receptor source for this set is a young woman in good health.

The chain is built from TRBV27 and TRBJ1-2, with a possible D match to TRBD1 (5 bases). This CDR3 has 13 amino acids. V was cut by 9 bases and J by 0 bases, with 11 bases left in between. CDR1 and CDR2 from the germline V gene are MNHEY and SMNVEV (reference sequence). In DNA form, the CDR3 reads TGTGCCAGTAGACAGAATCCTAACTATGGCTACACCTTC. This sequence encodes CASRQNPNYGYTF.

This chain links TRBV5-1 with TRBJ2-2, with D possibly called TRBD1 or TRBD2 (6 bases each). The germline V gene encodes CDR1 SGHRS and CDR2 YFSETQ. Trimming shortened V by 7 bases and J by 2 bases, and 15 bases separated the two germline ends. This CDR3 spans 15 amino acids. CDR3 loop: CASYGGTLNTGELFF. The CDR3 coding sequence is TGCGCCAGCTATGGGGGGACACTCAACACCGGGGAGCTGTTTTTT.

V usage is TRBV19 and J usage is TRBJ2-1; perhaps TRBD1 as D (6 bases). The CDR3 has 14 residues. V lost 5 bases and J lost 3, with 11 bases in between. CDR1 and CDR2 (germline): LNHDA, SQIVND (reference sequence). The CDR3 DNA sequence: TGTGCCAGTAGTGTTACAGGGTTCTACAATGAGCAGTTCTTC. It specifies CASSVTGFYNEQFF.

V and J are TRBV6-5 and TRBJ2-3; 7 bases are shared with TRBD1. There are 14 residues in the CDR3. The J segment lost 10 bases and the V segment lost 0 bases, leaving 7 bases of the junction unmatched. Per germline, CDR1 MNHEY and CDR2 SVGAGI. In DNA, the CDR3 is TGTGCCAGCAGTTACTCAGGCACGACAGGGTCGCAGTATTTT. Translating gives CASSYSGTTGSQYF.

The CDR3: CASSFHPGQGYNEQFF. CDR3 coding DNA: TGTGCCAGCAGTTTCCACCCGGGACAAGGCTACAATGAGCAGTTCTTC. This sequence joins TRBV27 and TRBJ2-1, with D tentatively TRBD1 (6 bases). The CDR3 contains 16 residues. Germline assignment: CDR1 MNHEY and CDR2 SMNVEV (reference sequence). Trimming cost V 3 bases and J 3 bases, with 15 bases left between them.

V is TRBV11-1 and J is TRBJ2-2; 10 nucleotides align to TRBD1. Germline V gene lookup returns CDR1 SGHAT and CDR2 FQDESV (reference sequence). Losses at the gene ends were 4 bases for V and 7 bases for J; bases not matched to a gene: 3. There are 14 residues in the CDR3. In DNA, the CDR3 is TGTGCCAGCAGCTCCGACAGGGGGCGCGGGGAGCTGTTTTTT. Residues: CASSSDRGRGELFF.

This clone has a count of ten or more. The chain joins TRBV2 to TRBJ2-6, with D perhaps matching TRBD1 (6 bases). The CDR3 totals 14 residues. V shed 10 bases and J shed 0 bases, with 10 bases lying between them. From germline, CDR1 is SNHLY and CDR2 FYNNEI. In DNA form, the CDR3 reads TGTGCCATCGCAGGGGACTCTGGGGCCAACGTCCTGACTTTC. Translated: CAIAGDSGANVLTF.

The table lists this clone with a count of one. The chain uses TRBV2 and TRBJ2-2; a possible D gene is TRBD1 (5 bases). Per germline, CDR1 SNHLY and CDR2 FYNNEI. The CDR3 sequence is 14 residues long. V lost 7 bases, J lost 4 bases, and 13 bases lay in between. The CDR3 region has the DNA TGTGCCAGCAAACCAGGGTTGAGCACCGGGGAGCTGTTTTTT. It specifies CASKPGLSTGELFF.

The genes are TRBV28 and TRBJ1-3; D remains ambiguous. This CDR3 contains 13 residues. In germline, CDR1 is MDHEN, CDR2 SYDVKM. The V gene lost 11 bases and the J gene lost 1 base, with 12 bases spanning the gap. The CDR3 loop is CASFTVSGNTIYF. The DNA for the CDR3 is TGTGCCTCTTTCACGGTGTCTGGAAACACCATATATTTT. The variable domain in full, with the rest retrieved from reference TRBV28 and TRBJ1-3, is DVKVTQSSRYLVKRTGEKVFLECVQDMDHENMFWYRQDPGLGLRLIYFSYDVKMKEKGDIPEGYSVSREKKERFSLILESASTNQTSMYLCASFTVSGNTIYFGEGSWLTVV.

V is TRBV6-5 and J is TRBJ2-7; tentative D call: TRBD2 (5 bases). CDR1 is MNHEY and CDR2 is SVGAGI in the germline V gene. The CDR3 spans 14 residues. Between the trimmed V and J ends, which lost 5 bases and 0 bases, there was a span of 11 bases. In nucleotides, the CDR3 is TGTGCCAGCAGTGCGGGCGGAGGCTCCTACGAGCAGTACTTC. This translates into CASSAGGGSYEQYF.

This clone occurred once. In DNA form, the CDR3 reads TGCGCCAGCAGTGGCCCCCCGGGCGATCTCCTACGGGAGCAGTACTTC. Protein product: CASSGPPGDLLREQYF. The chain employs TRBV10-1 and TRBJ2-7, with D unclear. The CDR3 is 16 residues long. Deletions cut 4 bases from V and 7 bases from J, with 23 bases between. Germline CDR1 reads WNHNN; CDR2 reads SYGVQD (reference sequence).

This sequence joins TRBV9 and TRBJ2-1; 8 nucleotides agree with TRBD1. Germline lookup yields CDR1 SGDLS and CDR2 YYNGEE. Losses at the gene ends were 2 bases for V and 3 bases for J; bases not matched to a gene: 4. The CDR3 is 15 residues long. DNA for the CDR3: TGTGCCAGCAGCGTCGGGGACAGGAGCTACAATGAGCAGTTCTTC. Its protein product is CASSVGDRSYNEQFF.

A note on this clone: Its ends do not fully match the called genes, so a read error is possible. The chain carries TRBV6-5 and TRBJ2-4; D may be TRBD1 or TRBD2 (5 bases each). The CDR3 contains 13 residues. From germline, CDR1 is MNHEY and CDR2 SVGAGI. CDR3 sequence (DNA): TGCGCCAGCAGTGAGGGACGGGTCCCTTTTCAGTACTTC. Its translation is CASSEGRVPFQYF.

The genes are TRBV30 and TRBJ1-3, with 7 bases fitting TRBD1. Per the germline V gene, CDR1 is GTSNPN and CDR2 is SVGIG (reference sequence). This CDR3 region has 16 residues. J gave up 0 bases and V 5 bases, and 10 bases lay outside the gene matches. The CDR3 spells CAWVGRRDSSGNTIYF. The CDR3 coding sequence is TGTGCCTGGGTGGGACGGCGGGACAGCTCTGGAAACACCATATATTTT. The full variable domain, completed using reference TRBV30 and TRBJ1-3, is SQTIHQWPATLVQPVGSPLSLECTVEGTSNPNLYWYRQAAGRGLQLLFYSVGIGQISSEVPQNLSASRPQDRQFILSSKKLLLSDSGFYLCAWVGRRDSSGNTIYFGEGSWLTVV.

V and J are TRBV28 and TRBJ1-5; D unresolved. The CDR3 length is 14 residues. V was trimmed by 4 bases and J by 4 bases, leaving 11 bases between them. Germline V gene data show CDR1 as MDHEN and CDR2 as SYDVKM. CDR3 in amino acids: CASSSRRRNQPQHF. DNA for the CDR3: TGTGCCAGCAGTTCCCGACGGAGAAATCAGCCCCAGCATTTT.

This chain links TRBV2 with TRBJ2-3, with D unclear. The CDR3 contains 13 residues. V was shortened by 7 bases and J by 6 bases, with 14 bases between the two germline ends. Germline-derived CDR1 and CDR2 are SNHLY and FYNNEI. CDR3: CASISGRVDTQYF. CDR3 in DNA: TGTGCCAGCATTTCCGGACGGGTGGATACGCAGTATTTT.

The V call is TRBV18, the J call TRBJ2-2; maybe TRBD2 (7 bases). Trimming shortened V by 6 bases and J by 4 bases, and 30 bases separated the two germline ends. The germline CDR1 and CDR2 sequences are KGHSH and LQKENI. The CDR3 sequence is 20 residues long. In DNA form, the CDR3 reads TGTGCCAGCTCCCAATTAGCCCCGGGGGGCACTCCACGCGGCACCGGGGAGCTGTTTTTT. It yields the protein CASSQLAPGGTPRGTGELFF.

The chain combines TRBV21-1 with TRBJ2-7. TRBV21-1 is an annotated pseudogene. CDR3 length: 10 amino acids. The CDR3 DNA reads TGTGCCCGTATTCACTACGAGCAGTACTTC. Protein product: CARIHYEQYF.

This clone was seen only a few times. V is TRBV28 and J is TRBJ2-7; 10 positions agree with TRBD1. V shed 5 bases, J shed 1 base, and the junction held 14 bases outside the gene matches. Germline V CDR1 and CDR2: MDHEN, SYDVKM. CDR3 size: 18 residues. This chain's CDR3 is CASSPLGQGVERSYEQYF. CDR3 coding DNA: TGTGCCAGCAGTCCTCTCGGACAGGGGGTTGAGAGGTCCTACGAGCAGTACTTC.

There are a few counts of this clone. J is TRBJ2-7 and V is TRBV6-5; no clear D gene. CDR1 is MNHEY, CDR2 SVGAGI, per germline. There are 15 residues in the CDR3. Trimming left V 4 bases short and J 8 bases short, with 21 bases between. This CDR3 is CASSFDIPWDNKQYF. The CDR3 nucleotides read TGTGCCAGCAGTTTTGACATCCCTTGGGATAACAAGCAGTACTTC.